The present T cell receptor (beta chain) was sequenced within a study of vaccination and CD4 T cells after COVID-19. About the research overall: Post-vaccine specimens were obtained a median 72 days after dose two (range 14 to 241). Overlapping SARS-CoV-2, HCoV-NL63, HCoV-OC43 and HCoV-229E spike peptides stimulated the cells.

Germline CDR1 is SGHTA and CDR2 is FQGNSA. Trimming cost V 5 bases and J 2 bases; bases outside gene matches: 9. The CDR3 consists of 16 residues. With regard to this clonotype: Antigen: not known.

This sample's treatment: roughly 11-day PBMC culture with coronavirus spike peptide pools or control peptides (ViraFEST assay). ViraFEST stimulated the growth of antigen-specific T cells using peptide pools and subsequently profiled their TCRs by sequencing. Replacement of half the medium with fresh IL-2 medium took place on days 3 and 7. The Oncomine TCR Beta short-read assay sequenced DNA from cultured CD4+ T cells. TCRdb analysed the PCR reads with MiXCR anew, one entry per CDR3 protein. The sample yields about 20,000 distinct CDR3 sequences, around 40% seen once. The source is a human donor who had recovered from COVID-19. Source: CD4+ T cells from blood, cultured in vitro, taken after SARS-CoV-2 vaccination. The V call is TRBV7-2, the J call TRBJ1-3; 7 positions match TRBD1. CDR3 nucleotides: TGTGCCAGCAGCCTAGAGCCTACAGGGGCTGGAAACACCATATATTTT. As protein: CASSLEPTGAGNTIYF.